The 20 T cell receptor beta chains presented below share a single source sample, sequenced in a study of cytomegalovirus exposure and HLA in healthy donors. It was with 60 Vbeta and 13 Jbeta primers that the PCR ran. Using immunoSEQ multiplex PCR, the repertoire was profiled, and TCRdb retains in-frame clones only, with some absent. The listing records 60,000 to 100,000 clones. Sequencing was performed on PBMCs. The receptor source for this set is a man aged 30-40 years in good health and CMV-seronegative.

The chain's CDR3 is CASSSGNTEAFF. The CDR3 DNA follows: TGTGCCAGCAGCTCGGGAAACACTGAAGCTTTCTTT. This chain uses TRBV6-5 with TRBJ1-1; no reliable D call. Trimming took off 6 bases at V and 2 bases at J, with 7 bases between the two ends. In germline, CDR1 is MNHEY, CDR2 SVGAGI. This CDR3 has 12 residues.

This sequence joins TRBV6-5 and TRBJ2-7; TRBD2 might be the D (6 bases). CDR3 length equals 13 residues. V lost 5 bases and J 0 bases, leaving 8 bases between the germline ends. CDR1 and CDR2 from the germline V gene are MNHEY and SVGAGI. This chain's CDR3 is CASSRTISYEQYF. DNA for the CDR3: TGTGCCAGCAGTCGGACTATCTCCTACGAGCAGTACTTC.

This chain joins TRBV7-2 and TRBJ2-5; 10 nucleotides agree with TRBD2. The CDR3 sequence is 15 residues long. Germline values: CDR1 SGHTA, CDR2 FQGNSA. The V gene end was trimmed by 4 bases and the J gene end by 4 bases; junction bases not matched to a gene: 6. This CDR3 reads CASSSRTSGGETQYF. CDR3 sequence (DNA): TGTGCCAGCAGCTCCCGGACTAGCGGTGGAGAGACCCAGTACTTC.

The chain links TRBV19 to TRBJ1-5; 9 bases match TRBD1. Germline assignment: CDR1 LNHDA and CDR2 SQIVND (reference sequence). J lost 6 bases, V lost 1 base, and 7 bases had no gene match. The CDR3 loop spans 16 amino acids. The CDR3 sequence: CASSIGGTGLRQPQHF. Written as DNA, the CDR3 is TGTGCCAGTAGTATAGGCGGGACAGGGCTGCGTCAGCCCCAGCATTTT.

The chain is built from TRBV5-4 and TRBJ2-7, with 11 nucleotides matching TRBD1. V shed 3 bases and J 4 bases; nucleotides not matched to a gene: 9. CDR1 is SGHNT, CDR2 YYREEE, per germline (reference sequence). The CDR3 is 16 residues long. This CDR3 is CASSSGGTGGHYEQYF. CDR3 coding DNA: TGTGCCAGCAGCTCCGGAGGGACAGGGGGTCATTACGAGCAGTACTTC.

This chain uses TRBV7-9 with TRBJ2-1, with 10 positions matching TRBD1. Germline lookup yields CDR1 SEHNR and CDR2 FQNEAQ (reference sequence). The CDR3 covers 15 residues. V gave up 0 bases and J gave up 14 bases; unmatched junction bases: 10. CDR3 sequence reads: CASSLAGQGLRGEFF. The DNA of the CDR3 is TGTGCCAGCAGCTTAGCGGGACAGGGGCTCCGAGGGGAGTTCTTC.

V and J are TRBV10-1 and TRBJ2-1; D not resolved. Germline lookup yields CDR1 WNHNN and CDR2 SYGVQD (reference sequence). The CDR3 runs to 15 residues. Trimming cost V 2 bases and J 0 bases, with 8 bases left between them. The CDR3 loop is CASSETWSSYNEQFF. The CDR3 DNA reads as TGCGCCAGCAGTGAGACGTGGAGCTCCTACAATGAGCAGTTCTTC.

This chain uses TRBV7-9 with TRBJ2-3, with TRBD2 identical over 7 bases. The V gene end was trimmed by 1 base and the J gene end by 1 base; junction bases not matched to a gene: 5. The CDR3 has 16 residues. The germline gives CDR1 SEHNR, CDR2 FQNEAQ (reference sequence). The CDR3 bases are TGTGCCAGCAGCTTAGTTCCAGGGAGGGGCACAGATACGCAGTATTTT. It is translated as CASSLVPGRGTDTQYF.

The V and J genes are TRBV7-9 and TRBJ2-7; TRBD1 matches at 9 bases. The V segment lost 5 bases and the J segment 3 bases; nucleotides outside the gene matches: 11. Germline CDR1 SEHNR, CDR2 FQNEAQ (reference sequence). The CDR3 has 16 amino acids. The CDR3 region has the DNA TGTGCCAGCAGCATAGGGAGGGGGACAGGGAGCTACGAGCAGTACTTC. Translating it yields CASSIGRGTGSYEQYF.

V is TRBV5-4 and J is TRBJ2-7, with a possible D match to TRBD1 (6 bases). Germline lookup yields CDR1 SGHNT and CDR2 YYREEE (reference sequence). This CDR3 spans 13 amino acids. V lost 5 bases and J lost 1, with 10 bases in between. The CDR3 here is CASSSDSSYEQYF. The CDR3 DNA is TGTGCCAGCAGTTCGGACAGTTCCTACGAGCAGTACTTC.

The chain is built from TRBV7-9 and TRBJ2-3; possible D gene TRBD1, 5 bases. The germline V and J ends were trimmed by 7 bases and 4 bases, with 6 bases remaining between them. CDR1 is SEHNR, CDR2 FQNEAQ, per germline (reference sequence). This CDR3 contains 11 residues. The DNA for the CDR3 is TGTGCCAGCAAAGGGGCAGATACGCAGTATTTT. It codes for CASKGADTQYF.

The chain recombines TRBV29-1 with TRBJ1-1, with D maybe TRBD1 (6 bases). There are 18 residues in the CDR3. The germline V and J ends were trimmed by 7 bases and 6 bases, with 33 bases remaining between them. Per germline, CDR1 SQVTM and CDR2 ANQGSEA. The CDR3 nucleotides are TGCAGCGGATCTGACGGACAGATTCTGACCGGCGTCGGGGCTGAAGCTTTCTTT. It specifies CSGSDGQILTGVGAEAFF.

This chain joins TRBV5-4 and TRBJ1-1; 7 positions match TRBD1. The CDR3 sequence is 15 residues long. CDR1 and CDR2 (germline): SGHNT, YYREEE (reference sequence). V trimming: 2 bases; J trimming: 3 bases; junction bases outside the gene matches: 7. The chain's CDR3 is CASSLNRGLDTEAFF. DNA for the CDR3: TGTGCCAGCAGCTTAAACAGGGGCTTGGACACTGAAGCTTTCTTT.

The chain employs TRBV18 and TRBJ1-1, with 9 nucleotides matching TRBD1. CDR1 and CDR2 (germline): KGHSH, LQKENI. J gave up 1 base and V 3 bases, and 6 bases lay outside the gene matches. The CDR3 spans 16 residues. CDR3 protein: CASSPTRGQGNTEAFF. CDR3 nucleotides: TGTGCCAGCTCACCGACTAGGGGACAGGGGAACACTGAAGCTTTCTTT.

For this clone: Germline is not matched at one junction end, which may reflect a read error. The chain links TRBV5-1 to TRBJ2-1, with 7 bases identical to TRBD1. Germline V gene sequence: CDR1 SGHRS, CDR2 YFSETQ. The CDR3 covers 15 residues. The CDR3, as DNA: TGCGCCAGCGGTCGGGGACAGAGCTCCGACAATGAGCAGTTCTTC. This sequence encodes CASGRGQSSDNEQFF.

The V and J genes are TRBV5-1 and TRBJ2-7; TRBD1 agrees at 9 bases. The CDR3 contains 13 residues. V lost 5 bases to trimming and J lost 2 bases; unmatched junction nucleotides: 2. In germline, CDR1 is SGHRS, CDR2 YFSETQ. The CDR3, as DNA: TGCGCCAGCAGTAGACAGGGGGCCTACGAGCAGTACTTC. Translation: CASSRQGAYEQYF.

The J gene is TRBJ2-7, the V gene TRBV18; 9 bases are shared with TRBD2. V shed 3 bases, J shed 4 bases, and the junction held 7 bases outside the gene matches. CDR3 length: 15 amino acids. Germline V gives CDR1 KGHSH, CDR2 LQKENI. In DNA form, the CDR3 reads TGTGCCAGCTCACCCATAGCGGGGGAGATATACGAGCAGTACTTC. Its protein is CASSPIAGEIYEQYF.

The chain has TRBV5-6 and TRBJ1-5; 7 bases are a match to TRBD1. Germline V CDR1 and CDR2: SGHDT, YYEEEE. This CDR3 is 14 amino acids long. The V segment lost 4 bases and the J segment 3 bases; nucleotides outside the gene matches: 4. The CDR3, as DNA: TGTGCCAGCAGCCCGGGACAGCACAATCAGCCCCAGCATTTT. Translation: CASSPGQHNQPQHF.

The chain has TRBV5-4 and TRBJ1-2, with 12 nucleotides matching TRBD1. This CDR3 contains 18 residues. V shed 1 base and J 4 bases; nucleotides not matched to a gene: 11. Looked up from germline, CDR1 is SGHNT and CDR2 is YYREEE (reference sequence). CDR3 amino acids: CASSLLGTGGAGAYGYTF. The CDR3 DNA follows: TGTGCCAGCAGCTTGCTTGGGACAGGGGGCGCCGGGGCCTATGGCTACACCTTC.

This chain joins TRBV5-6 and TRBJ1-6, with a weak D call TRBD1 (5 bases). The CDR3 extends over 13 amino acids. Per the germline V gene, CDR1 is SGHDT and CDR2 is YYEEEE. Trimming removed 4 bases from V and 8 bases from J, with 10 bases in between. As DNA, the CDR3 is TGTGCCAGCAGCACAGGTTGGCATTCACCCCTCCACTTT. Residues: CASSTGWHSPLHF.